The sample holds many counts of the clone carrying this T cell receptor (beta chain). Its target is not known. With the library built for alpha chains, this beta chain is off target and its frequency is not meaningful. The sample is drawn from a study of spatial heterogeneity in lung cancer. About the study: Raw reads showed each unique TCR and UMI combination turning up more than ten times on average. The study's findings and limits: Resection blood, more than follow-up blood, showed ubiquitous expanded tumor TCRs.

Each TCR cDNA molecule carried a unique molecular identifier. TCRdb re-derived calls from the 5' RACE reads in MiXCR, one entry per CDR3 protein. Of about 11,000 distinct CDR3 sequences in the sample, under 4.5% were seen once. Time point indicated: sample taken at primary tumor resection. Sequencing covered unsorted whole RNA taken from tumor, nontumor lung or frozen PBMC. The CDR3 has 13 amino acids. Looked up from germline, CDR1 is DFQATT and CDR2 is SNEGSKA (reference sequence). Trimming shortened V by 1 base and J by 1 base, and 7 bases separated the two germline ends. V usage is TRBV20-1 and J usage is TRBJ1-2; D unresolved. This TCR came from a female donor with early-stage non-small cell lung cancer. The sample was PBMCs, taken at surgery. The CDR3 reads CSARGGDNYGYTF. The CDR3 bases are TGCAGTGCTAGAGGCGGGGATAACTATGGCTACACCTTC.